One T cell receptor beta chain is described in this entry. Libraries were prepared by immunoSEQ multiplex PCR; TCRdb keeps only in-frame clonotypes and omits some of them. The sample totals roughly 200,000 clones. The record originates from a study of control samples from healthy donors and cancer patients. Trimming left V 5 bases short and J 2 bases short, with 27 bases between. CDR1 is SGHAT and CDR2 is FQNNGV in the germline V gene. CDR3 length equals 19 residues. The J gene is TRBJ1-2, the V gene TRBV11-2; no definite D call. This receptor was identified in a woman in her twenties or thirties in good health. Sequenced: blood. The CDR3 DNA reads as TGTGCCAGCAGCCCCTACGTGGGGTGGCCGCGAATAGGGAACTATGGCTACACCTTC. Translating gives CASSPYVGWPRIGNYGYTF.